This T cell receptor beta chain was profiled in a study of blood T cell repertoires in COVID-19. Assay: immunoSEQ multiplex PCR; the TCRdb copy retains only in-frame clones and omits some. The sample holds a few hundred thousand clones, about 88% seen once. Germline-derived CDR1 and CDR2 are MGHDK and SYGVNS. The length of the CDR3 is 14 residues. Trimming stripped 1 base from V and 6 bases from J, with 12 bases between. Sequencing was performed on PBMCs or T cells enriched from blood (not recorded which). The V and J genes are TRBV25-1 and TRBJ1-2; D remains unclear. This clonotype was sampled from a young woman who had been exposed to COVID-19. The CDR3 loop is CASSESGLGNGYTF. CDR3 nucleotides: TGTGCCAGCAGTGAATCGGGTTTAGGCAATGGCTACACCTTC.